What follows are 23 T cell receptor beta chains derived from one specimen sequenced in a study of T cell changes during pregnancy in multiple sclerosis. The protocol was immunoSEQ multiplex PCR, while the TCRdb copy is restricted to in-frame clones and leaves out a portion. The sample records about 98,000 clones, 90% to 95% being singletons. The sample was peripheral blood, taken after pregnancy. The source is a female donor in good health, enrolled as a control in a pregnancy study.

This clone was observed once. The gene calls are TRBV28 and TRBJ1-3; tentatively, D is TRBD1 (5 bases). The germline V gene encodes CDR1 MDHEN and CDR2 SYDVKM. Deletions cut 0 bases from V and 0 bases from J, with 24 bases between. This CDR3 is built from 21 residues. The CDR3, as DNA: TGTGCCAGCAGTTTATGGAAGGAAAGGGTCACAGGAAAAAACTCTGGAAACACCATATATTTT. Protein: CASSLWKERVTGKNSGNTIYF. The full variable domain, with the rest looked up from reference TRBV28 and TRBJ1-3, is DVKVTQSSRYLVKRTGEKVFLECVQDMDHENMFWYRQDPGLGLRLIYFSYDVKMKEKGDIPEGYSVSREKKERFSLILESASTNQTSMYLCASSLWKERVTGKNSGNTIYFGEGSWLTVV.

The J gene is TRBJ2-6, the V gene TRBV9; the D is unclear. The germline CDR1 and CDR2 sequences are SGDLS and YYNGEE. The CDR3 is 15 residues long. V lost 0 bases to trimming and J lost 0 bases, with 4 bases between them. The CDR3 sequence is CASSVAHSGANVLTF. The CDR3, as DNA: TGTGCCAGCAGCGTAGCACACTCTGGGGCCAACGTCCTGACTTTC.

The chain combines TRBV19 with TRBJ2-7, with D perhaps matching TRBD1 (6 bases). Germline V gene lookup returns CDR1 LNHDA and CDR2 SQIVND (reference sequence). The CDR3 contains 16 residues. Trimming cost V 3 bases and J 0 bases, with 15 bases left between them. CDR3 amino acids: CASSILTGGDSYEQYF. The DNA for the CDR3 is TGTGCCAGTAGTATTTTGACTGGGGGCGACTCCTACGAGCAGTACTTC.

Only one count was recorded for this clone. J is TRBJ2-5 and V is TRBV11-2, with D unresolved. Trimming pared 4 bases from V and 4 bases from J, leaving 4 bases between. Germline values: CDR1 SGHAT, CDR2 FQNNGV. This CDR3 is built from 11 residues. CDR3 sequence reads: CASSSLETQYF. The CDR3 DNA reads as TGTGCCAGCAGCTCCCTAGAGACCCAGTACTTC.

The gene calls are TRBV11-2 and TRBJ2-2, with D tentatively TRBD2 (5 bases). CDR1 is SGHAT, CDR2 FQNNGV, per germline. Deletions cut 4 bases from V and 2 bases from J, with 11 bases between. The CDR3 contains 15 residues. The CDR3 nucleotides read TGTGCCAGCAGCTCCCTCCGGGGAAACACCGGGGAGCTGTTTTTT. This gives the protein CASSSLRGNTGELFF.

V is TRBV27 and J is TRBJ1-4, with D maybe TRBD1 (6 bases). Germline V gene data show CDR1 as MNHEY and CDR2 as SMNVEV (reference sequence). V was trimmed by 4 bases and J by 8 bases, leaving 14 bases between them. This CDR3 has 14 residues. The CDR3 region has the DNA TGTGCCAGCAGTTACCGGACAGAGAAGGAAAAACTGTTTTTT. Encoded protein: CASSYRTEKEKLFF.

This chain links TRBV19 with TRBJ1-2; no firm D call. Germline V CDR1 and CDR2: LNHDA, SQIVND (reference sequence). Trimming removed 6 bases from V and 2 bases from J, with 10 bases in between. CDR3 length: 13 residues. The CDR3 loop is CASSDFFNYGYTF. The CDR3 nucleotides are TGTGCCAGTAGCGACTTTTTCAACTATGGCTACACCTTC.

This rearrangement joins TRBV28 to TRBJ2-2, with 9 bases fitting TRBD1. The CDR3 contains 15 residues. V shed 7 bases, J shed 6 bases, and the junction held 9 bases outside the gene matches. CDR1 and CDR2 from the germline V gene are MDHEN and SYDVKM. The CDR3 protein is CASKQGAVDAGELFF. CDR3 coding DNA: TGTGCCAGCAAACAGGGGGCGGTTGATGCCGGGGAGCTGTTTTTT.

The CDR3 spells CASRRDRGTEPYGYTF. The CDR3 DNA sequence: TGTGCCAGCAGGAGGGACAGGGGAACCGAACCATATGGCTACACCTTC. The gene calls are TRBV25-1 and TRBJ1-2; 10 nucleotides match TRBD1. V shed 6 bases and J 5 bases; nucleotides not matched to a gene: 12. CDR1 and CDR2 (germline): MGHDK, SYGVNS. This CDR3 is 16 amino acids long.

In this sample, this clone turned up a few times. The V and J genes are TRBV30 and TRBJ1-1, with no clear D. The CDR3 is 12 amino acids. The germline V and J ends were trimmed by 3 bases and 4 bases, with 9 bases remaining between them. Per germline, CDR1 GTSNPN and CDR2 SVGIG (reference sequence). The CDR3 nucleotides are TGTGCCTGGAGGCAGATATCCACTGAAGCTTTCTTT. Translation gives CAWRQISTEAFF.

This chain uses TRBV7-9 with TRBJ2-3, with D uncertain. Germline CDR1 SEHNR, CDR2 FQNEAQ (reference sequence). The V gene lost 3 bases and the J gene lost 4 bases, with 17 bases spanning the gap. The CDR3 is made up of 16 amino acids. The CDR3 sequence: CASSFRPTVSSDTQYF. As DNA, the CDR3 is TGTGCCAGCAGCTTCAGGCCCACCGTCTCGTCAGATACGCAGTATTTT. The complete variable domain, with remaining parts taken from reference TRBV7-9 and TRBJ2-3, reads DTGVSQNPRHKITKRGQNVTFRCDPISEHNRLYWYRQTLGQGPEFLTYFQNEAQLEKSRLLSDRFSAERPKGSFSTLEIQRTEQGDSAMYLCASSFRPTVSSDTQYFGPGTRLTVL.

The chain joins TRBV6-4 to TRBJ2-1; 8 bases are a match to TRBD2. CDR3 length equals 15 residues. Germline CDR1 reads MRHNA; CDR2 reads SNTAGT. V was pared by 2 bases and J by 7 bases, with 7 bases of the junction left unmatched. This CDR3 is CASSDGERETNEQFF. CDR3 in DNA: TGTGCCAGCAGTGACGGGGAGCGGGAGACGAATGAGCAGTTCTTC.

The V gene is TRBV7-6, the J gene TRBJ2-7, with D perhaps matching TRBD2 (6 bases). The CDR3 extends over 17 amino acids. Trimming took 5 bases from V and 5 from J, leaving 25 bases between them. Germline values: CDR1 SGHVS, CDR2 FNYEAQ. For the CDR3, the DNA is TGTGCCAGCAGCCCCCGTTTCCGTCGGGGGTTCGGTGACGAGCAGTACTTC. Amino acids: CASSPRFRRGFGDEQYF.

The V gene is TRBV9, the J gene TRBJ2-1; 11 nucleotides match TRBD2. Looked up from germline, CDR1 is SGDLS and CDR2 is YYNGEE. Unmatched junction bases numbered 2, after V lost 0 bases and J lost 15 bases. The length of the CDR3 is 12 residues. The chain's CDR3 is CASSVASGGLFF. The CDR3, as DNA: TGTGCCAGCAGCGTAGCTAGCGGGGGGCTGTTCTTC.

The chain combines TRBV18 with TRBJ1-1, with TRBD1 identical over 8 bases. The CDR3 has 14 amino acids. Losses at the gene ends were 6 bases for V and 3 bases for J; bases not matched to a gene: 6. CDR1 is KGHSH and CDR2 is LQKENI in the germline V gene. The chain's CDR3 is CASSGTGGHTEAFF. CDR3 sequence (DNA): TGTGCCAGCTCGGGCACAGGGGGGCACACTGAAGCTTTCTTT.

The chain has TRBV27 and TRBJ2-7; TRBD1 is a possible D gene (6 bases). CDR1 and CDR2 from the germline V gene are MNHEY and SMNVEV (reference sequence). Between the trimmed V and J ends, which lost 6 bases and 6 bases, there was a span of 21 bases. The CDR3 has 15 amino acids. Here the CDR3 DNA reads TGTGCCAGCAGGTTCCCCCAGGGGCAAGGGGGCGAGCAGTACTTC. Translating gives CASRFPQGQGGEQYF.

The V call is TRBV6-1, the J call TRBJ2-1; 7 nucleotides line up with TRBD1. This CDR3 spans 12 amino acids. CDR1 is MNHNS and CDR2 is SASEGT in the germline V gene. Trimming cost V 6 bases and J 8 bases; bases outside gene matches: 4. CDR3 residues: CASSSDRDEQFF. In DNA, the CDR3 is TGTGCCAGCAGCTCTGACAGGGATGAGCAGTTCTTC.

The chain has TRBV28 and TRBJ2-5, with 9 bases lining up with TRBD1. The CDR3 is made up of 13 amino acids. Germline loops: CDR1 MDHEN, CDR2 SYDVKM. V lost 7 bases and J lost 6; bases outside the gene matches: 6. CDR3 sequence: CASTTGGQKTQYF. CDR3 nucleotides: TGTGCCAGCACGACAGGGGGGCAAAAGACCCAGTACTTC. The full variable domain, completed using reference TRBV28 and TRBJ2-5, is DVKVTQSSRYLVKRTGEKVFLECVQDMDHENMFWYRQDPGLGLRLIYFSYDVKMKEKGDIPEGYSVSREKKERFSLILESASTNQTSMYLCASTTGGQKTQYFGPGTRLLVL.

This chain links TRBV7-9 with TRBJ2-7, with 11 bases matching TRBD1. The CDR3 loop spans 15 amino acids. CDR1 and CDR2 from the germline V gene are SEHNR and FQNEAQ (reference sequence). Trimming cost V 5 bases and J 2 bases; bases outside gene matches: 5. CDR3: CASSPGQGGPYEQYF. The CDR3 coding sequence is TGTGCCAGCAGCCCGGGACAGGGGGGCCCCTACGAGCAGTACTTC.

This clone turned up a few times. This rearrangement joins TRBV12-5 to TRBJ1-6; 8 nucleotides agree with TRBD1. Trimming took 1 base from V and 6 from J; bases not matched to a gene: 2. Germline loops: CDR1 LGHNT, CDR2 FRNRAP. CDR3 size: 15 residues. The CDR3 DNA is TGTGCTAGTGGTTTGGGGCAGGGGGCTAATTCACCCCTCCACTTT. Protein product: CASGLGQGANSPLHF.

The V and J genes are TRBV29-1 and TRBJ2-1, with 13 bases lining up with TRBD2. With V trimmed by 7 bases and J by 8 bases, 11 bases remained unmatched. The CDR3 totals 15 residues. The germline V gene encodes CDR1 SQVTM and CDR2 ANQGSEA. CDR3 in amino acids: CSAGLAGAMVHEQFF. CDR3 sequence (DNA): TGCAGCGCCGGACTAGCGGGAGCAATGGTGCATGAGCAGTTCTTC.

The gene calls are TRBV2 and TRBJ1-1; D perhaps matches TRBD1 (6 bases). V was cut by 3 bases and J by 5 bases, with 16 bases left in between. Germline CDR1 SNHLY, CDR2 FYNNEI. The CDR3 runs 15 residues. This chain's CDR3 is CASSESSGEWTEAFF. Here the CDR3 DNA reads TGTGCCAGCAGTGAGTCCTCAGGGGAGTGGACTGAAGCTTTCTTT.

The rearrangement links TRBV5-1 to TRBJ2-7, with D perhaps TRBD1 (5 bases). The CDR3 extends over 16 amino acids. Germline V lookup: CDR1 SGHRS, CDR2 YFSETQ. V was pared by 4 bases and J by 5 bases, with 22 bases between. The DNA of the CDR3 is TGCGCCAGCAGCAAAGGGCGGACAATTGGGATCAACGAGCAGTACTTC. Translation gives CASSKGRTIGINEQYF.